This T cell receptor beta chain was obtained from a study of naive and memory T cell subsets. Study findings and constraints: From naive to CM, EM and EMRA, diversity decreased and Gini increased.

CD4+ T cell IFNgamma after overnight CMV lysate exposure gave donor CMV status. As concerns this clonotype: Its antigen remains unknown.

This CDR3 is built from 15 residues. The V and J ends lost 4 bases and 5 bases respectively, with 15 bases between them. Germline CDR1 SGHRS, CDR2 YFSETQ. An equimolar mix of two oligonucleotides served as the beta constant-region primer for TRBC1 and TRBC2. Ligated cDNA was amplified by four rounds of PCR with nested alpha and beta constant-region primers and SP2. The cDNA 3' end received a ligated single-stranded oligonucleotide carrying the SP2 primer and a 12-nucleotide UMI. From the UMI-ligation and nested PCR reads, TCRdb called clonotypes with MiXCR, one entry per CDR3 protein. The sample holds about 120,000 distinct CDR3 sequences, 36% seen once.

The chain employs TRBV5-1 and TRBJ2-2; a weak D match, TRBD1 (6 bases). Source material: central memory CD4+ T cells from blood. The sequence came from a human donor in good health. Written as DNA, the CDR3 is TGCGCCAGCAGCCCGCGGACAGCTGAGACCGGGGAGCTGTTTTTT. It codes for CASSPRTAETGELFF.